The rows below give T cell receptor beta chains drawn from one sample of a study of T cells in Graves' hyperthyroidism and ophthalmopathy. TCRdb reanalysed the multiplex PCR reads using MiXCR and keeps one entry per CDR3 protein. The sample has roughly 550,000 distinct CDR3 sequences, approximately 16% seen once; the top ten hold roughly 29%. The sample consisted of blood. These TCRs come from a woman in her 30s with Graves' ophthalmopathy. Each CDR3 is given with its conserved first and last residue. D genes are given only for firm matches. Clone size appears in some rows only: once, few, many, or a class for an expanded clone.

D gene: .
clone size: .
J gene: TRBJ2-7
CDR3 length: 16
V gene: TRBV28
CDR3 DNA: TGTGCCAGCTCCCTCGAAGAGAACCACCTCCTCTACGAGCAGTACTTC
CDR3 protein: CASSLEENHLLYEQYF

D gene: TRBD2
clone size: few
J gene: TRBJ2-2
CDR3 length: 17
V gene: TRBV24-1
CDR3 DNA: TGTGCCACCAGTGATTCTAGCGGGAGGGCAAAGTTCGGGGAGCTGTTTTTT
CDR3 protein: CATSDSSGRAKFGELFF

D gene: TRBD1
clone size: many
J gene: TRBJ1-5
CDR3 length: 15
V gene: TRBV5-1
CDR3 DNA: TGTGCCAGCAGCTTATCCGGACAGGGTAATCAGCCCCAGCATTTT
CDR3 protein: CASSLSGQGNQPQHF

D gene: TRBD2
clone size: many
J gene: TRBJ2-3
CDR3 length: 15
V gene: TRBV12-3/TRBV12-4
CDR3 DNA: TGTGCCAGCAGTGGACTAGCGGGAGCCACAGATACGCAGTATTTT
CDR3 protein: CASSGLAGATDTQYF

D gene: .
clone size: many
J gene: TRBJ1-3
CDR3 length: 15
V gene: TRBV7-8
CDR3 DNA: TGTGCCAGCAGCGTGGGACGGAGCTCTGGAAACACCATATATTTT
CDR3 protein: CASSVGRSSGNTIYF

D gene: TRBD2
clone size: .
J gene: TRBJ2-1
CDR3 length: 15
V gene: TRBV6-4
CDR3 DNA: TGTGCCAGCAGTGAATCAGCTAGCGGGAGGGATGAGCAGTTCTTC
CDR3 protein: CASSESASGRDEQFF

D gene: .
clone size: .
J gene: TRBJ2-1
CDR3 length: 18
V gene: TRBV4-1
CDR3 DNA: TGCGCCAGCAGCCAAGATCCGGCGGGGTCAAGCTCCTACAATGAGCAGTTCTTC
CDR3 protein: CASSQDPAGSSSYNEQFF

D gene: .
clone size: few
J gene: TRBJ2-7
CDR3 length: 15
V gene: TRBV7-8
CDR3 DNA: TGTGCCAGCAGCTTAGTGGGCTTCACCTCCTACGAGCAGTACTTC
CDR3 protein: CASSLVGFTSYEQYF

D gene: .
clone size: .
J gene: TRBJ1-1
CDR3 length: 16
V gene: TRBV9
CDR3 DNA: TGTGCCAGCAGCGCTGATAGGGGGGGGGGTAACACTGAAGCTTTCTTT
CDR3 protein: CASSADRGGGNTEAFF

D gene: .
clone size: many
J gene: TRBJ2-1
CDR3 length: 13
V gene: TRBV7-2
CDR3 DNA: TGTGCCAGCAGCTCCCCCCTATACAATGAGCAGTTCTTC
CDR3 protein: CASSSPLYNEQFF

D gene: .
clone size: many
J gene: TRBJ2-7
CDR3 length: 13
V gene: TRBV3-1
CDR3 DNA: TGTGCCAGCAGCCAAGGTTCCACCTACGAGCAGTACTTC
CDR3 protein: CASSQGSTYEQYF

D gene: .
clone size: many
J gene: TRBJ1-2
CDR3 length: 13
V gene: TRBV30
CDR3 DNA: TGTGCCTGGAGCCTTGGGGCCCTCTATGGCTACACCTTC
CDR3 protein: CAWSLGALYGYTF

D gene: TRBD2
clone size: .
J gene: TRBJ2-7
CDR3 length: 18
V gene: TRBV28
CDR3 DNA: TGTGCCAGCAGTTTGGTCGGGGGGCTAGCGGGAGTTGCCTACGAGCAGTACTTC
CDR3 protein: CASSLVGGLAGVAYEQYF

D gene: .
clone size: .
J gene: TRBJ2-2
CDR3 length: 16
V gene: TRBV6-1
CDR3 DNA: TGTGCCAGCAGTACCGCCGTGGTGGGGAACACCGGGGAGCTGTTTTTT
CDR3 protein: CASSTAVVGNTGELFF

D gene: .
clone size: .
J gene: TRBJ2-3
CDR3 length: 16
V gene: TRBV6-1
CDR3 DNA: TGTGCCAGCAGTGAAAGGGTGGGGCTAATCACAGATACGCAGTATTTT
CDR3 protein: CASSERVGLITDTQYF

D gene: TRBD2
clone size: .
J gene: TRBJ2-3
CDR3 length: 16
V gene: TRBV4-3
CDR3 DNA: TGCGCCAGCAGCCAGGGACTAGCGGGAACTGGAGATACGCAGTATTTT
CDR3 protein: CASSQGLAGTGDTQYF

D gene: .
clone size: few
J gene: TRBJ2-4
CDR3 length: 13
V gene: TRBV10-3
CDR3 DNA: TGTGCCATCAGCCCGGAATCCAAAAACATTCAGTACTTC
CDR3 protein: CAISPESKNIQYF

D gene: TRBD2
clone size: .
J gene: TRBJ2-1
CDR3 length: 12
V gene: TRBV15
CDR3 DNA: TGTGCCACCGGGACTAGTAACGGTGAGCAGTTCTTC
CDR3 protein: CATGTSNGEQFF

D gene: .
clone size: .
J gene: TRBJ2-6
CDR3 length: 16
V gene: TRBV20-1
CDR3 DNA: TGCAGTGCCAGAGAAGGGGCCAGCTCTGGGGCCAACGTCCTGACTTTC
CDR3 protein: CSAREGASSGANVLTF

D gene: .
clone size: .
J gene: TRBJ1-3
CDR3 length: 13
V gene: TRBV15
CDR3 DNA: TGTGCCACCAGAGTCTACTCTGGAAACACCATATATTTT
CDR3 protein: CATRVYSGNTIYF

D gene: TRBD2
clone size: many
J gene: TRBJ2-3
CDR3 length: 16
V gene: TRBV5-1
CDR3 DNA: TGCGCCAGCAGCGGGACTAGCGGGGCAAGCACAGATACGCAGTATTTT
CDR3 protein: CASSGTSGASTDTQYF

D gene: .
clone size: many
J gene: TRBJ1-2
CDR3 length: 14
V gene: TRBV7-9
CDR3 DNA: TGTGCCAGCAGCACATCACCGGGAGGCTATGGCTACACCTTC
CDR3 protein: CASSTSPGGYGYTF

D gene: TRBD2
clone size: many
J gene: TRBJ2-1
CDR3 length: 13
V gene: TRBV6-2/TRBV6-3
CDR3 DNA: TGTGCCAGCAGTTACGTGGCTAGCGGGTTACAGTTCTTC
CDR3 protein: CASSYVASGLQFF

D gene: .
clone size: few
J gene: TRBJ1-1
CDR3 length: 14
V gene: TRBV9
CDR3 DNA: TGTGCCAGCAGCGTAAGCAAATACGGGACTGAAGCTTTCTTT
CDR3 protein: CASSVSKYGTEAFF

D gene: .
clone size: .
J gene: TRBJ2-1
CDR3 length: 14
V gene: TRBV28
CDR3 DNA: TGTGCCAGCTCTCTCATGGATTCCTACAATGAGCAGTTCTTC
CDR3 protein: CASSLMDSYNEQFF

D gene: .
clone size: many
J gene: TRBJ2-7
CDR3 length: 14
V gene: TRBV28
CDR3 DNA: TGTGCCAGCAATTTCAGGGTTAAGGGCTACGAGCAGTACTTC
CDR3 protein: CASNFRVKGYEQYF

D gene: .
clone size: few
J gene: TRBJ2-4
CDR3 length: 14
V gene: TRBV12-3/TRBV12-4
CDR3 DNA: TGTGCCAGCAGTTATTCGGAGGGCGGGAACATTCAGTACTTC
CDR3 protein: CASSYSEGGNIQYF

D gene: TRBD2
clone size: many
J gene: TRBJ2-3
CDR3 length: 11
V gene: TRBV12-3/TRBV12-4
CDR3 DNA: TGTGCCAGCAGTCCTAGCGGTACGCAGTATTTT
CDR3 protein: CASSPSGTQYF

D gene: TRBD2
clone size: .
J gene: TRBJ2-1
CDR3 length: 20
V gene: TRBV19
CDR3 DNA: TGTGCCAGTAGCAACGGGGCGTGGTTGTCTAGCGGGAGAAGGGACAATGAGCAGTTCTTC
CDR3 protein: CASSNGAWLSSGRRDNEQFF

D gene: TRBD2
clone size: few
J gene: TRBJ2-3
CDR3 length: 19
V gene: TRBV20-1
CDR3 DNA: TGCAGTGCTAGAGATTGGGCCCCGTCTAGCGGGGTACACACAGATACGCAGTATTTT
CDR3 protein: CSARDWAPSSGVHTDTQYF

D gene: TRBD2
clone size: few
J gene: TRBJ2-1
CDR3 length: 17
V gene: TRBV19
CDR3 DNA: TGTGCCAGTAGTGCTTGGACTAGCGGGAGGAGCTACAATGAGCAGTTCTTC
CDR3 protein: CASSAWTSGRSYNEQFF

D gene: .
clone size: .
J gene: TRBJ2-5
CDR3 length: 13
V gene: TRBV5-1
CDR3 DNA: TGCGCCAGCAGCTGGGGGGCAGCAGAGACCCAGTACTTC
CDR3 protein: CASSWGAAETQYF

D gene: .
clone size: few
J gene: TRBJ2-1
CDR3 length: 13
V gene: TRBV5-1
CDR3 DNA: TGCGCCAGCAGCTTTAAGGTAAACAATGAGCAGTTCTTC
CDR3 protein: CASSFKVNNEQFF

D gene: TRBD2
clone size: few
J gene: TRBJ2-7
CDR3 length: 13
V gene: TRBV20-1
CDR3 DNA: TGCAGTGCTAGTGTAGGGAGGGCGGGAGGGCAGTACTTC
CDR3 protein: CSASVGRAGGQYF

D gene: TRBD2
clone size: many
J gene: TRBJ2-1
CDR3 length: 16
V gene: TRBV11-2
CDR3 DNA: TGTGCCAGCAGCTTAGGGACTAGCGGAGGATACAATGAGCAGTTCTTC
CDR3 protein: CASSLGTSGGYNEQFF

D gene: .
clone size: .
J gene: TRBJ1-5
CDR3 length: 16
V gene: TRBV20-1
CDR3 DNA: TGCAGTGCTAGAGGAGAGCGGGCACTATTCAATCAGCCCCAGCATTTT
CDR3 protein: CSARGERALFNQPQHF

D gene: .
clone size: .
J gene: TRBJ1-1
CDR3 length: 14
V gene: TRBV6-1
CDR3 DNA: TGTGCCAGCACACTAGGGGTAATCAACACTGAAGCTTTCTTT
CDR3 protein: CASTLGVINTEAFF

D gene: .
clone size: few
J gene: TRBJ2-2
CDR3 length: 15
V gene: TRBV28
CDR3 DNA: TGTGCCAGCAGTTTCACCAGCGCGAACACCGGGGAGCTGTTTTTT
CDR3 protein: CASSFTSANTGELFF

D gene: TRBD2
clone size: many
J gene: TRBJ2-7
CDR3 length: 15
V gene: TRBV25-1
CDR3 DNA: TGTGCCAGCAGTGTGGGACTAGCGGGGACCTACGAGCAGTACTTC
CDR3 protein: CASSVGLAGTYEQYF

D gene: .
clone size: .
J gene: TRBJ2-4
CDR3 length: 14
V gene: TRBV6-1
CDR3 DNA: TGTGCCAGCAGTGAGCGGGGTGCCAAAAACACTCAGTACTTC
CDR3 protein: CASSERGAKNTQYF

D gene: TRBD2
clone size: .
J gene: TRBJ2-7
CDR3 length: 16
V gene: TRBV4-2
CDR3 DNA: TGTGCCAGCAGCCAAGAAACCCTAGCGGGAAAATACGAGCAGTACTTC
CDR3 protein: CASSQETLAGKYEQYF

D gene: TRBD2
clone size: many
J gene: TRBJ2-3
CDR3 length: 18
V gene: TRBV5-1
CDR3 DNA: TGCGCCAGCAGCCCCAAACGCCGCTTAGCGGGAGACACAGATACGCAGTATTTT
CDR3 protein: CASSPKRRLAGDTDTQYF

D gene: TRBD1
clone size: .
J gene: TRBJ2-5
CDR3 length: 14
V gene: TRBV6-5
CDR3 DNA: TGTGCCAGCAGTTACTCTGGACAGGGTCGGACCCAGTACTTC
CDR3 protein: CASSYSGQGRTQYF

D gene: .
clone size: many
J gene: TRBJ1-2
CDR3 length: 13
V gene: TRBV5-1
CDR3 DNA: TGCGCCAGCAGCTTGGCAGATAACTATGGCTACACCTTC
CDR3 protein: CASSLADNYGYTF

D gene: .
clone size: .
J gene: TRBJ2-2
CDR3 length: 13
V gene: TRBV29-1
CDR3 DNA: TGCAGCCCGGGGGACATAAACACCGGGGAGCTGTTTTTT
CDR3 protein: CSPGDINTGELFF

D gene: TRBD1
clone size: few
J gene: TRBJ1-4
CDR3 length: 20
V gene: TRBV28
CDR3 DNA: TGTGCCAGCAGTCCCATCCCAGGGGGCGGTTCACTCTCCGCTAATGAAAAACTGTTTTTT
CDR3 protein: CASSPIPGGGSLSANEKLFF

D gene: .
clone size: many
J gene: TRBJ2-4
CDR3 length: 13
V gene: TRBV30
CDR3 DNA: TGTGCCTGGAGCTCCGGGGGCAAAAACATTCAGTACTTC
CDR3 protein: CAWSSGGKNIQYF

D gene: .
clone size: many
J gene: TRBJ2-7
CDR3 length: 11
V gene: TRBV6-1
CDR3 DNA: TGTGCCACCCGGGTTGCCTACGAGCAGTACTTC
CDR3 protein: CATRVAYEQYF

D gene: .
clone size: .
J gene: TRBJ1-5
CDR3 length: 15
V gene: TRBV7-2
CDR3 DNA: TGTGCCAGCAGCTTAAGTTCCATCCAGGATCAGCCCCAGCATTTT
CDR3 protein: CASSLSSIQDQPQHF

D gene: TRBD2
clone size: .
J gene: TRBJ2-1
CDR3 length: 17
V gene: TRBV29-1
CDR3 DNA: TGCAGCGTTGAACCCATAGCGGGAGACCACGACTACAATGAGCAGTTCTTC
CDR3 protein: CSVEPIAGDHDYNEQFF

D gene: TRBD2
clone size: many
J gene: TRBJ2-1
CDR3 length: 18
V gene: TRBV20-1
CDR3 DNA: TGCAGTGCTAGAGATTCTCGTGGTGGAGCGGGGAGGGGAAATGAGCAGTTCTTC
CDR3 protein: CSARDSRGGAGRGNEQFF

D gene: TRBD2
clone size: .
J gene: TRBJ2-7
CDR3 length: 14
V gene: TRBV29-1
CDR3 DNA: TGCAGCGTTGTTCTAGCGGGGGAACCCTACGAGCAGTACTTC
CDR3 protein: CSVVLAGEPYEQYF